Below, 2 T cell receptor beta chains from the same sample are listed, as sequenced in a study of cytomegalovirus exposure and HLA in healthy donors. PCR was performed using 60 Vbeta and 13 Jbeta primers. Sequenced by immunoSEQ multiplex PCR; TCRdb stores in-frame clones only, minus some. Of 60,000 to 85,000 clones in the sample, approximately 80% were seen once. The source material was PBMCs. The receptors stem from a middle-aged man in good health and CMV-seronegative.

The V gene is TRBV28, the J gene TRBJ1-1; the D is unclear. This CDR3 is built from 13 residues. The ends were cut back, 11 bases at V and 4 bases at J, with 17 bases in the middle. Germline V gene sequence: CDR1 MDHEN, CDR2 SYDVKM. CDR3 sequence reads: CALDPGRTTEAFF. As DNA, the CDR3 is TGTGCCCTCGATCCCGGGAGGACCACTGAAGCTTTCTTT.

This chain uses TRBV29-1 with TRBJ2-5; 8 positions match TRBD1. The CDR3 is made up of 13 amino acids. In germline, CDR1 is SQVTM, CDR2 ANQGSEA. Germline trimming cut 2 bases from V and 1 base from J; bases unmatched to any gene: 0. CDR3 in DNA: TGCAGCGTTGAACAGGGGGCCCAAGAGACCCAGTACTTC. As protein: CSVEQGAQETQYF. Complete variable domain (other parts from reference TRBV29-1 and TRBJ2-5): SAVISQKPSRDICQRGTSLTIQCQVDSQVTMMFWYRQQPGQSLTLIATANQGSEATYESGFVIDKFPISRPNLTFSTLTVSNMSPEDSSIYLCSVEQGAQETQYFGPGTRLLVL.